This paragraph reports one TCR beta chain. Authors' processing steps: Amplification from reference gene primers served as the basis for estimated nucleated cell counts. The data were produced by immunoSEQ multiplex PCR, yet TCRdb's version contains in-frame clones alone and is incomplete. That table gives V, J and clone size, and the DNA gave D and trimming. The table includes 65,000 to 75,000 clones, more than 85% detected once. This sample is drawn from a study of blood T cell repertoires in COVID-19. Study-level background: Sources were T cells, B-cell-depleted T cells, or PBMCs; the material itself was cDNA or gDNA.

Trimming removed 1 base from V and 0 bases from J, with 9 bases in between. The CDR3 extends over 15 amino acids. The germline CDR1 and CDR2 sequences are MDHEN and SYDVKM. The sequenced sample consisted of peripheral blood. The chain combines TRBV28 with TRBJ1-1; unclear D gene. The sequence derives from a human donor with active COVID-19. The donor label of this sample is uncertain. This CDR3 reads CASSLFGRVNTEAFF. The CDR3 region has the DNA TGTGCCAGCAGTTTATTTGGCCGGGTGAACACTGAAGCTTTCTTT. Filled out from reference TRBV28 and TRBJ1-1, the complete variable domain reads DVKVTQSSRYLVKRTGEKVFLECVQDMDHENMFWYRQDPGLGLRLIYFSYDVKMKEKGDIPEGYSVSREKKERFSLILESASTNQTSMYLCASSLFGRVNTEAFFGQGTRLTVV.